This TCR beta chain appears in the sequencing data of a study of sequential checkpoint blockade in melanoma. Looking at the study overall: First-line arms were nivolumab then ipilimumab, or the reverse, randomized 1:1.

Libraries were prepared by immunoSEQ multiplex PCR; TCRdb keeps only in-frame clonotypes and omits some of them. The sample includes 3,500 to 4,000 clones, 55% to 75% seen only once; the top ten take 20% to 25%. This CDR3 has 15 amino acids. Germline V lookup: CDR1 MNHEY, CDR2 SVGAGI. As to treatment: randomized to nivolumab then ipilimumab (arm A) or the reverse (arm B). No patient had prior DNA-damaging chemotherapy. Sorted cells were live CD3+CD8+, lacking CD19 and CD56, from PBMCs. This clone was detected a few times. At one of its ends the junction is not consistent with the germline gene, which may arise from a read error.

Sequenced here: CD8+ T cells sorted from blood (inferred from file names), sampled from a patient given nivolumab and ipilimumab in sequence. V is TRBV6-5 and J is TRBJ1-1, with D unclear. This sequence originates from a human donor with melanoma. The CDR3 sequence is CASSLGPSGNSEAFF. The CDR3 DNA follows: TGTGCCAGCAGTTTAGGGCCCTCGGGGAACTCTGAAGCTTTCTTT.